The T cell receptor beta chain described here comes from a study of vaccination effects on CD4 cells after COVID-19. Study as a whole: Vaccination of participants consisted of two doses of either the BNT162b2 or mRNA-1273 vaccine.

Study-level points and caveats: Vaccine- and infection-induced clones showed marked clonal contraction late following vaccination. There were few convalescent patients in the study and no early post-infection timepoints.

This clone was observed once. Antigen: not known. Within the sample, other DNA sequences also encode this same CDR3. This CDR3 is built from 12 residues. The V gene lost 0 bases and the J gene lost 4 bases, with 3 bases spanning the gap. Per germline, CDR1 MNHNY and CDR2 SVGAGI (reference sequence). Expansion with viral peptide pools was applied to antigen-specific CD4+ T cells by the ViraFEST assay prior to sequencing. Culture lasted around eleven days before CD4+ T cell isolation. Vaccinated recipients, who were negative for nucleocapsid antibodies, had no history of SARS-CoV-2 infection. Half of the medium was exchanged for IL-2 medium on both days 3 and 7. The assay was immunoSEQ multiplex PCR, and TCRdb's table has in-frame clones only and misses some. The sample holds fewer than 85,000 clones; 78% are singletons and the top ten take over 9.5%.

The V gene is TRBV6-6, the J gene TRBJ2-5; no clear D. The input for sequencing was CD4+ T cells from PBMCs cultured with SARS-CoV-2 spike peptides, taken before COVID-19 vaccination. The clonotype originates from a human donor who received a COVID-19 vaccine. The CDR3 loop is CASSYSGETQYF. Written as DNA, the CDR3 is TGTGCCAGCAGTTACTCGGGAGAGACCCAGTACTTC.